The 7 T cell receptor beta chains presented below share a single source sample, sequenced in a study of CD4+ T cells in melanoma. Generated by immunoSEQ multiplex PCR, the TCRdb table keeps only in-frame clones and is missing some. The repertoire includes 20,000 to 25,000 clones, approximately 80% of them detected once, and 3.6% sits in the top ten. The material sequenced was cells from a culture (not recorded whether cultured in vitro). The origin of the receptors is a human donor with melanoma.

This clone has only one observation. The V and J genes are TRBV27 and TRBJ2-5, with TRBD2 matching over 13 bases. Per the germline V gene, CDR1 is MNHEY and CDR2 is SMNVEV (reference sequence). The trim removed 6 bases at V and 7 bases at J, leaving 8 bases unmatched. CDR3 length: 15 residues. CDR3 loop: CASSPRTSGGGTQYF. The CDR3 DNA reads TGTGCCAGCAGCCCCCGGACTAGCGGGGGAGGGACCCAGTACTTC.

The chain recombines TRBV6-1 with TRBJ1-4; D possibly corresponds to TRBD1 (5 bases). The CDR3 totals 14 residues. In germline, CDR1 is MNHNS, CDR2 SASEGT. The V end was cut by 3 bases, the J end by 8 bases, with 13 bases between. CDR3 in amino acids: CASSDAGRLEKLFF. The CDR3 DNA sequence: TGTGCCAGCAGTGACGCGGGACGTCTAGAAAAACTGTTTTTT.

The chain employs TRBV10-3 and TRBJ1-5; TRBD1 is a possible D gene (5 bases). Germline V gives CDR1 ENHRY, CDR2 SYGVKD. With 3 bases removed from V and 2 bases from J, the gap between germline ends came to 17 bases. The length of the CDR3 is 17 residues. The CDR3 loop reads CAISDSETVGGNQPQHF. CDR3 coding DNA: TGTGCCATCAGTGATTCGGAGACAGTGGGAGGCAATCAGCCCCAGCATTTT.

The chain combines TRBV7-9 with TRBJ1-2, with D hard to call. The V end lost 5 bases, the J end lost 2 bases, and 27 bases lay between the germline ends. The CDR3 is 19 residues long. Germline CDR1 SEHNR, CDR2 FQNEAQ (reference sequence). CDR3 loop: CASSRQDGLFGEENYGYTF. Here the CDR3 DNA reads TGTGCCAGCAGCCGGCAAGATGGGCTATTCGGAGAAGAGAACTATGGCTACACCTTC. Looking up the rest from reference TRBV7-9 and TRBJ1-2 gives the full variable domain: DTGVSQNPRHKITKRGQNVTFRCDPISEHNRLYWYRQTLGQGPEFLTYFQNEAQLEKSRLLSDRFSAERPKGSFSTLEIQRTEQGDSAMYLCASSRQDGLFGEENYGYTFGSGTRLTVV.

CDR3 DNA sequence: TGTGCCAGCAGTGGCCCCAGTCAGCCCCAGCATTTT. It codes for CASSGPSQPQHF. The chain combines TRBV2 with TRBJ1-5; D unresolved. Germline loops: CDR1 SNHLY, CDR2 FYNNEI. The CDR3 is made up of 12 amino acids. Trimming removed 4 bases from V and 6 bases from J, with 7 bases in between.

CDR3 in amino acids: CASSPIGVEGGYTF. As DNA, the CDR3 is TGTGCCAGCTCACCAATCGGGGTTGAAGGGGGCTACACCTTC. This chain connects TRBV18 to TRBJ1-2; D is ambiguous. In germline, CDR1 is KGHSH, CDR2 LQKENI. Deletions cut 2 bases from V and 8 bases from J, with 15 bases between. The CDR3 is made up of 14 amino acids.

The chain carries TRBV11-2 and TRBJ1-4; D not resolved. Trimming shortened V by 4 bases and J by 8 bases, and 20 bases separated the two germline ends. This CDR3 comprises 16 residues. Germline CDR1 SGHAT, CDR2 FQNNGV. In DNA form, the CDR3 reads TGTGCCAGCAGCTCACGACTGAGGGCCATGGGGGAAAAACTGTTTTTT. This translates into CASSSRLRAMGEKLFF.